This passage covers 13 T cell receptor beta chains from one sample sequenced in a study of blood T cells in healthy people across ages. Then a second PCR, running roughly 6 to 11 cycles, was carried out with a sample-barcoded 5' primer and a J-beta primer mix. TCRdb reprocessed the 5' RACE reads with MiXCR, giving one entry per CDR3 protein. In the table there are about 650,000 distinct CDR3 sequences, roughly 32% of which are singletons. Sequenced: blood. These receptors all stem from an elderly woman in good health.

J is TRBJ1-2 and V is TRBV7-9, with a possible D match to TRBD1 (6 bases). Germline V gene lookup returns CDR1 SEHNR and CDR2 FQNEAQ (reference sequence). V was shortened by 5 bases and J by 4 bases, with 14 bases between the two germline ends. The CDR3 is made up of 14 amino acids. CDR3 residues: CASSRGQPTYGYTF. In DNA form, the CDR3 reads TGTGCCAGCAGCCGAGGACAGCCTACCTATGGCTACACCTTC.

This clonotype was detected a few times. This may be a read error, as it is one base from a much larger clone. The rearrangement links TRBV7-2 to TRBJ2-7, with no clear D. The CDR3 covers 14 residues. The V end was cut by 1 base, the J end by 7 bases, with 14 bases between. Germline CDR1 reads SGHTA; CDR2 reads FQGNSA. The CDR3 loop reads CASSLDSLYNEQYF. The CDR3 coding sequence is TGTGCCAGCAGCTTAGACAGCCTCTACAATGAGCAGTACTTC.

This sequence joins TRBV20-1 and TRBJ2-1; 7 bases map to TRBD1. The trim removed 2 bases at V and 6 bases at J, leaving 10 bases unmatched. The CDR3 covers 15 residues. Per germline, CDR1 DFQATT and CDR2 SNEGSKA (reference sequence). The CDR3 region is CSARKPGQTFNEQFF. The CDR3 region has the DNA TGCAGTGCTAGAAAACCGGGACAGACCTTCAATGAGCAGTTCTTC.

In its sample, this clonotype was seen many times. The chain recombines TRBV15 with TRBJ2-1; a weak D match, TRBD1 (5 bases). The CDR3 is 13 residues long. The germline CDR1 and CDR2 sequences are LNHNV and YYDKDF (reference sequence). Trimming shortened V by 1 base and J by 7 bases, and 8 bases separated the two germline ends. For the CDR3, the DNA is TGTGCCACCAGCAGAGTAAGGGGAAATGAGCAGTTCTTC. Amino acids: CATSRVRGNEQFF.

The sample holds many counts of this clonotype. In nucleotides, the CDR3 is TGTGCCAGCACCCAGACTAGCCCAATTTACAATGAGCAGTTCTTC. This sequence encodes CASTQTSPIYNEQFF. The V call is TRBV6-6, the J call TRBJ2-1, with 7 bases aligning to TRBD2. The CDR3 extends over 15 amino acids. The junction had 10 bases not matched to a gene; V was cut back by 7 bases and J by 4 bases. The germline V gene has CDR1 MNHNY and CDR2 SVGAGI (reference sequence).

The genes are TRBV6-1 and TRBJ1-5; D not certain. The germline V gene has CDR1 MNHNS and CDR2 SASEGT. The CDR3 contains 14 residues. V was shortened by 0 bases and J by 7 bases, with 10 bases between the two germline ends. The CDR3 reads CASSEADAGQPQHF. The CDR3 DNA sequence: TGTGCCAGCAGTGAAGCAGATGCTGGGCAGCCCCAGCATTTT.

Concerning this clonotype: A junction boundary mismatches the germline segment, possibly from a read error. The chain links TRBV20-1 to TRBJ1-6; 10 nucleotides align to TRBD1. Germline CDR1 is DFQATT and CDR2 is SNEGSKA (reference sequence). CDR3 length equals 19 residues. CDR3 bases: TGCAGTGCTAGAGATCAGGCTGGGACAGGGGCCGCCTTCAATTCACCCCGCCACTTT. Translation: CSARDQAGTGAAFNSPRHF.

This clonotype appeared many times. This sequence joins TRBV5-6 and TRBJ1-5; TRBD1 matches at 8 bases. Germline CDR1 SGHDT, CDR2 YYEEEE. V gave up 2 bases and J gave up 2 bases; unmatched junction bases: 6. The CDR3 has 16 amino acids. In nucleotides, the CDR3 is TGTGCCAGCAGCTTACGGACAGGGCGAGGCAATCAGCCCCAGCATTTT. Its protein product is CASSLRTGRGNQPQHF.

Only a few counts were recorded for this clonotype. The V and J genes are TRBV7-9 and TRBJ2-2; a weak D match, TRBD2 (6 bases). This CDR3 is 14 amino acids long. The germline CDR1 and CDR2 sequences are SEHNR and FQNEAQ (reference sequence). Trimming cost V 5 bases and J 4 bases, with 11 bases left between them. The CDR3 DNA reads TGTGCCAGCAGCCTCTTCGGGAGCACCGGGGAGCTGTTTTTT. It translates to CASSLFGSTGELFF.

Ten or more counts support this clonotype. The rearrangement uses TRBV6-2 or TRBV6-3 and TRBJ2-5; unclear D gene. V was shortened by 5 bases and J by 5 bases, with 15 bases between the two germline ends. Germline values: CDR1 MNHEY, CDR2 SVGEGT. This CDR3 region has 14 residues. This chain's CDR3 is CASSPDVGYETQYF. In DNA form, the CDR3 reads TGTGCCAGCAGTCCTGACGTAGGATATGAGACCCAGTACTTC.

This clonotype was counted many times. This chain uses TRBV4-3 with TRBJ2-6; D not resolved. This CDR3 has 15 residues. The V and J ends lost 7 bases and 0 bases respectively, with 10 bases between them. Germline CDR1 reads LGHNA; CDR2 reads YSLEER. CDR3 sequence: CASNDPLSGANVLTF. CDR3 DNA sequence: TGCGCCAGCAACGACCCGCTCTCTGGGGCCAACGTCCTGACTTTC.

The V and J genes are TRBV6-2 or TRBV6-3 and TRBJ2-1; 11 bases align to TRBD2. The CDR3 is 21 amino acids. Germline V gene lookup returns CDR1 MNHEY and CDR2 SVGEGT. V trimming: 4 bases; J trimming: 0 bases; junction bases outside the gene matches: 17. CDR3 bases: TGTGCCAGCAGTTTCCAGCTAACTAGCGGGAGTTCGGGGAGCTCCTACAATGAGCAGTTCTTC. It codes for CASSFQLTSGSSGSSYNEQFF.

V gene TRBV5-5 combines with J gene TRBJ1-6; D gene unclear. Germline V gene data show CDR1 as SGHKS and CDR2 as YYEKEE (reference sequence). This CDR3 spans 13 amino acids. V gave up 4 bases and J gave up 10 bases, with 12 bases separating them. The CDR3 here is CASSGLGSSPLHF. The DNA of the CDR3 is TGTGCCAGCAGCGGCCTAGGTTCCTCACCCCTCCACTTT.